The present T cell receptor beta chain was sequenced within a study of human T cells and chemical hapten exposure. Overall study context: Sensitizing treatment utilized 2% DPC over a 2 cm by 2 cm portion of upper inner arm skin. In the approximately 24-week study, patients were dosed weekly with diphenylcyclopropenone on the scalp throughout. Overall study findings and caveats: DPC sensitization produced no change in TCRs with frequency above 1 in 1000.

TCRdb reprocessed the RACE reads with MiXCR, giving one entry per CDR3 protein. The sample yields 95,000 to 150,000 distinct CDR3 sequences, 11% seen once. Germline V gives CDR1 SQVTM, CDR2 ANQGSEA. The CDR3 loop spans 13 amino acids. The J segment lost 9 bases and the V segment lost 7 bases, leaving 6 bases of the junction unmatched. Time point: patch test 3, about 24 weeks after DPC sensitization. Sample treatment: therapeutic diphenylcyclopropenone sensitization with weekly scalp DPC. The study drew its donors from alopecia patients who were 18 to 70 years old and suitable for DPC. Concerning this clonotype: What it binds is unknown.

The sequenced sample was whole blood, obtained in connection with sensitization to the hapten diphenylcyclopropenone (DPC). The chain joins TRBV29-1 to TRBJ2-1, with 13 bases aligning to TRBD2. The origin of this receptor is a woman aged 45-59 years with alopecia areata. Some clones in this sample may be carry-over from other donors' samples. The CDR3 here is CSDLGLAGAEQFF. The CDR3 region has the DNA TGCAGCGACCTTGGACTAGCGGGGGCTGAGCAGTTCTTC.